Each of the 28 T cell receptor beta chains below was sequenced from the same sample in a study of T cell clusters in autoimmune cytopenias. TRB was amplified by touch-down multiplex PCR, primer pools A and B combined. TCRdb reprocessed the multiplex PCR reads, keeping one entry per CDR3 protein, no DNA. The table counts a few thousand distinct CDR3 sequences; over 40% lies in the top ten. Each sample's input was 250 ng genomic DNA, 38,000 or so genome equivalents. Specimen: peripheral blood. Receptors originate from a human donor with an autoimmune cytopenia or autoimmune hepatitis (not recorded which).

The rearrangement links TRBV19 to TRBJ2-3. Per germline, CDR1 LNHDA and CDR2 SQIVND (reference sequence). There are 12 residues in the CDR3. CDR3 sequence reads: CAISDSTDTQYF.

This sequence joins TRBV27 and TRBJ1-1. The CDR3 consists of 13 residues. CDR1 and CDR2 from the germline V gene are MNHEY and SMNVEV (reference sequence). The CDR3 loop is CASSLLFNTEAFF.

The genes are TRBV4-1 and TRBJ1-5; with no DNA, the TCRdb D assignment of TRBD1 cannot be verified. The CDR3 is 17 amino acids. Germline loops: CDR1 MGHRA, CDR2 YSYEKL. CDR3 region: CASSPTWDRATNQPQHF.

The chain is built from TRBV19 and TRBJ1-1; lacking DNA, the TRBD1 call made by TCRdb goes unchecked. CDR1 is LNHDA and CDR2 is SQIVND in the germline V gene (reference sequence). This CDR3 region has 14 residues. The CDR3: CASSPGGGNTEAFF.

This chain connects TRBV4-3 to TRBJ1-6; TCRdb proposes TRBD1, but this gene call is untestable without DNA. Germline CDR1 and CDR2: LGHNA and YSLEER. The CDR3 length is 13 residues. The chain's CDR3 is CASSQPPGAPLHF.

The CDR3 loop reads CSAGPQRTQYF. The rearrangement joins TRBV20-1 to TRBJ2-5. The CDR3 contains 11 residues. Per germline, CDR1 DFQATT and CDR2 SNEGSKA (reference sequence).

This clonotype is identified as medium-sized from frequency. The chain uses TRBV6-1 and TRBJ1-3; absent DNA, TCRdb's TRBD1 call cannot be checked. Germline V lookup: CDR1 MNHNS, CDR2 SASEGT. The CDR3 is 15 residues long. The CDR3 here is CASSARGRSGNTIYF.

Its frequency marks this clonotype as medium-sized. This rearrangement joins TRBV19 to TRBJ2-7; TCRdb picks TRBD1, but there is no DNA to check that call. This CDR3 contains 18 residues. Germline CDR1 and CDR2: LNHDA and SQIVND (reference sequence). Here the CDR3 reads CASSIFLSGGEFSYEQYF.

This clonotype is deemed medium-sized by its frequency. V is TRBV6-1 and J is TRBJ2-4; lacking DNA, the TRBD1 call made by TCRdb goes unchecked. This CDR3 comprises 16 residues. Looked up from germline, CDR1 is MNHNS and CDR2 is SASEGT. This chain's CDR3 is CASSVGTGGTKNIQYF.

The chain has TRBV5-4 and TRBJ1-2; the TCRdb D gene call, TRBD1, has no DNA to confirm it. Per the germline V gene, CDR1 is SGHNT and CDR2 is YYREEE (reference sequence). The CDR3 is 14 residues long. CDR3 region: CASSPGGTGRGYTF.

This clonotype is medium-sized (0.01 to 0.1%) by frequency. The genes are TRBV5-6 and TRBJ2-7. The CDR3 sequence is 15 residues long. Germline loops: CDR1 SGHDT, CDR2 YYEEEE. This chain's CDR3 is CASSLMSLPDYEQYF.

The gene calls are TRBV18 and TRBJ1-1; lacking DNA, the TRBD1 call made by TCRdb goes unchecked. The CDR3 consists of 13 residues. From germline, CDR1 is KGHSH and CDR2 LQKENI. The CDR3 sequence: CASSLVTPGEAFF.

This CDR3 reads CASSLLWDNDYEQYF. The chain joins TRBV5-1 to TRBJ2-7; TCRdb calls TRBD1, which cannot be checked without DNA. This CDR3 is 15 amino acids long. Germline CDR1 and CDR2: SGHRS and YFSETQ. The full variable domain, rest sourced from reference TRBV5-1 and TRBJ2-7, is KAGVTQTPRYLIKTRGQQVTLSCSPISGHRSVSWYQQTPGQGLQFLFEYFSETQRNKGNFPGRFSGRQFSNSRSEMNVSTLELGDSALYLCASSLLWDNDYEQYFGPGTRLTVT.

By frequency, this clonotype is large (0.1 to 1%). The chain couples TRBV19 to TRBJ2-2; the TCRdb D gene call, TRBD2, has no DNA to confirm it. The CDR3 is 14 residues long. In germline, CDR1 is LNHDA, CDR2 SQIVND (reference sequence). CDR3 loop: CATKALPYTGELFF.

Frequency places this clonotype as medium-sized. The chain has TRBV5-4 and TRBJ2-1; TCRdb selects TRBD2, and the lack of DNA leaves this call unchecked. Germline V gives CDR1 SGHNT, CDR2 YYREEE (reference sequence). The CDR3 has 15 residues. The CDR3 is CASSLASGVYNEQFF.

This clonotype is called medium-sized (0.01 to 0.1%) based on its frequency. This rearrangement joins TRBV6-5 to TRBJ1-3. The germline gives CDR1 MNHEY, CDR2 SVGAGI. The CDR3 contains 17 residues. CDR3: CASSRSKGRRVGNTIYF.

V gene TRBV6-2 or TRBV6-3 combines with J gene TRBJ1-1; there is no DNA to check the TCRdb D call of TRBD1. This CDR3 is 12 amino acids long. CDR1 and CDR2 from the germline V gene are MNHEY and SVGEGT. The CDR3 sequence: CASRDSLLKAFF.

This clonotype is called medium-sized based on its frequency. The chain has TRBV5-1 and TRBJ2-1; without DNA, the TCRdb call of TRBD2 cannot be checked. Germline V gene sequence: CDR1 SGHRS, CDR2 YFSETQ. The CDR3 runs to 15 residues. Here the CDR3 reads CASSLNGGSLDEQFF.

This clonotype is called medium-sized based on its frequency. The gene calls are TRBV19 and TRBJ1-4; no DNA is available, so the TRBD1 call from TCRdb remains unchecked. Per the germline V gene, CDR1 is LNHDA and CDR2 is SQIVND (reference sequence). CDR3 length equals 13 residues. This CDR3 reads CASSRPGREKLFF.

Considering frequency, this clonotype is medium-sized. This chain joins TRBV13 and TRBJ2-2; TCRdb designates TRBD2, a call that cannot be tested without DNA. Germline V lookup: CDR1 PRHDT, CDR2 FYEKMQ (reference sequence). This CDR3 region has 15 residues. The chain's CDR3 is CASTVGPQNTGELFF.

The CDR3 here is CASSQDRGRLPYGYTF. The chain recombines TRBV12-3 or TRBV12-4 with TRBJ1-2; TCRdb gives TRBD1 as the D gene, but with no DNA this cannot be confirmed. This CDR3 is built from 16 residues.

By frequency, this clonotype is medium-sized. J is TRBJ2-5 and V is TRBV6-6; lacking DNA, the TRBD2 call made by TCRdb goes unchecked. Germline V gene sequence: CDR1 MNHNY, CDR2 SVGAGI (reference sequence). This CDR3 has 16 residues. The CDR3 loop reads CASSYSYIPGGETQYF.

This clonotype is deemed medium-sized (0.01 to 0.1%) by its frequency. The chain is built from TRBV15 and TRBJ1-1. Germline-derived CDR1 and CDR2 are LNHNV and YYDKDF (reference sequence). The CDR3 runs to 12 residues. The CDR3 spells CATSRRRSEAFF.

V gene TRBV5-6 combines with J gene TRBJ2-6. The CDR3 runs 16 residues. Germline V CDR1 and CDR2: SGHDT, YYEEEE. CDR3 region: CASSRSVPSGANVLTF.

The chain recombines TRBV11-2 with TRBJ1-5; as DNA is missing, the TRBD1 call by TCRdb cannot be tested. CDR1 is SGHAT and CDR2 is FQNNGV in the germline V gene. The CDR3 extends over 16 amino acids. The CDR3 spells CASSPETGAGDQPQHF.

The rearrangement links TRBV5-4 to TRBJ2-7; TCRdb calls TRBD2, which cannot be checked without DNA. The CDR3 covers 15 residues. Germline V gene data show CDR1 as SGHNT and CDR2 as YYREEE (reference sequence). This CDR3 reads CASSLASGSSYEQYF.

The CDR3 spells CSADRVDTQYF. V gene TRBV20-1 combines with J gene TRBJ2-3; with no DNA, the TCRdb D assignment of TRBD1 cannot be verified. This CDR3 region has 11 residues. Germline CDR1 is DFQATT and CDR2 is SNEGSKA (reference sequence).

This clonotype is labeled medium-sized based on frequency. V and J are TRBV15 and TRBJ1-1. Germline V gene data show CDR1 as LNHNV and CDR2 as YYDKDF (reference sequence). The length of the CDR3 is 12 residues. The CDR3 protein is CATSNPNTEAFF.